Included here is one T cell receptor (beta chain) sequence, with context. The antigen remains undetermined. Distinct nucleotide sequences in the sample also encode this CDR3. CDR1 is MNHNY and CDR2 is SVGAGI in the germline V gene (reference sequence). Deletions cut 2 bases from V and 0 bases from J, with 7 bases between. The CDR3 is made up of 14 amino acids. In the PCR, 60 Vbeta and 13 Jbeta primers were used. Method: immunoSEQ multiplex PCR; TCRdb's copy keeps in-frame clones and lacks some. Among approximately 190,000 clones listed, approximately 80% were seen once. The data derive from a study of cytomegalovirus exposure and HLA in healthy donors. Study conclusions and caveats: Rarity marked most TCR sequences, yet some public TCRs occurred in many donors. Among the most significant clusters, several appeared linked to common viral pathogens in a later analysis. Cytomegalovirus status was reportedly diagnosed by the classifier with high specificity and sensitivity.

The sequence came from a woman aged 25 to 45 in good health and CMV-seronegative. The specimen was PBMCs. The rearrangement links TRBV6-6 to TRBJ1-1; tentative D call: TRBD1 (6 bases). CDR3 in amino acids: CASSYGQLNTEAFF. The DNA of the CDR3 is TGTGCCAGCAGTTACGGACAGCTGAACACTGAAGCTTTCTTT.